This T cell receptor beta chain was captured by sequencing in a study of cytomegalovirus exposure and HLA in healthy donors. The PCR used 60 Vbeta and 13 Jbeta primers. Here immunoSEQ multiplex PCR was the method, and the copy in TCRdb shows in-frame clones only, minus some. The sample consists of fewer than 85,000 clones, more than 70% of them appearing once. Per germline, CDR1 SSHAT and CDR2 FNYEAQ (reference sequence). The J segment lost 0 bases and the V segment lost 5 bases, leaving 11 bases of the junction unmatched. This CDR3 has 17 amino acids. Study-level results: Among the sequence variants, a highly shared cluster was likely an artifact of sequencing. A later analysis appeared to link common viral pathogens to several of the most significant clusters.

This clone was picked up one time. Its target is unknown. This chain joins TRBV7-7 and TRBJ2-3; 7 nucleotides line up with TRBD1. The material sequenced was PBMCs. This receptor was identified in a woman aged 40 to 49 in good health and CMV-seropositive. The CDR3 spells CASSRTTGPTSTDTQYF. CDR3 DNA sequence: TGTGCCAGCAGCCGAACGACAGGGCCCACGAGCACAGATACGCAGTATTTT.